The 4 T cell receptor beta chains below come from one sample, sequenced in a study of blood T cell repertoires in COVID-19 (dated by TCRdb to between 2020 and 2021). Library creation used the immunoSEQ multiplex PCR assay. The table comes from immuneACCESS by way of TCRdb, which keeps in-frame sequences with V and J called. Part of the clones is missing from these tables; in studies checked, under half for an unresolved V gene and the rest for unknown reasons. This sample holds 150,000 to 200,000 clones; about 87% were observed only once. Jointly, the top ten make up 4% to 5% of the sample. Sample: peripheral blood. These receptor sequences come from a woman aged 30 to 39 with acute or convalescent COVID-19.

The chain has TRBV7-9 and TRBJ1-4, with TRBD1 identical over 8 bases. The CDR3 is made up of 19 amino acids. The V segment lost 6 bases and the J segment 1 base; nucleotides outside the gene matches: 16. Germline V gene sequence: CDR1 SEHNR, CDR2 FQNEAQ (reference sequence). The CDR3 DNA sequence: TGTGCCAGCAGAGTGAACCCCATCGGCAGGGGGCAAACTAATGAAAAACTGTTTTTT. It specifies CASRVNPIGRGQTNEKLFF.

This chain links TRBV10-1 with TRBJ1-1; a weak D match, TRBD1 (5 bases). The germline V gene encodes CDR1 WNHNN and CDR2 SYGVQD (reference sequence). V was trimmed by 7 bases and J by 7 bases, leaving 13 bases between them. The CDR3 is made up of 12 amino acids. As DNA, the CDR3 is TGCGCCAGCACAGGGCCGTTGGGTGAAGCTTTCTTT. As protein: CASTGPLGEAFF.

The chain carries TRBV5-5 and TRBJ2-1; weak D call: TRBD2 (6 bases). Germline values: CDR1 SGHKS, CDR2 YYEKEE (reference sequence). Trimming removed 4 bases at V and 9 bases at J, with 11 bases between. This CDR3 contains 12 residues. CDR3 bases: TGTGCCAGCAGCCACGGGGGATCTGAGCAGTTCTTC. Translating it yields CASSHGGSEQFF.

The rearrangement joins TRBV7-9 to TRBJ1-2, with a tentative D call TRBD1 (6 bases). Germline CDR1 is SEHNR and CDR2 is FQNEAQ (reference sequence). This CDR3 has 13 residues. V was cut by 4 bases and J by 6 bases, with 12 bases left in between. For the CDR3, the DNA is TGTGCCAGCAGCTCCCAGGGGCGGGATGGCTACACCTTC. Amino acid sequence: CASSSQGRDGYTF.